This record covers a single T cell receptor (beta chain). This clone has only a few counts. The antigen it binds to is not known. No base-level quality is on record; no much larger clone is a single base apart. TCR CDR3 regions were amplified from genomic DNA by multiplex PCR using the deep immunoSEQ assay. For each cell subset, the extracted genomic DNA was distributed evenly across all wells of several immunoSEQ 96-well plates, and each plate served as one replicate. For sorted subsets, approximately 200 ng of genomic DNA, equivalent to 30,000 or so T cell genomes, went into each replicate PCR. Purified libraries were measured with a Qubit 3.0 fluorometer, size-checked on a Bioanalyzer 2100, and measured again with the KAPA Library Quantification kit. Each immunoSEQ 96-well plate was sequenced on its own single-read 150-cycle Illumina NextSeq 550 flow cell. Processing in the source paper ran as follows. The immunoSEQ output contained only junctional sequences without quality scores, so filtering could not match that applied to full-length reads. Sequences were annotated with PyIR, a Python wrapper for IgBLAST v1.9, using IMGT germline references to assign V/J genes and CDR3. Any read was removed if the V/J assignment was weak (E-value above 1e-6), the CDR3 was missing, or the read contained stop codons, out-of-frame junctions, or ambiguous translated residues. V3J clonotypes were defined as sequences sharing the same inferred V gene, J gene, and CDR3 amino acid sequence. To compute the percentage overlap between repertoires, the number of shared unique clonotypes was divided by the size of the smaller repertoire. Three approaches were used to assess repertoire richness: RTK rarefaction, the Chao1 estimator, and Recon v2.1 estimates of unobserved clonotypes. For all TCRbeta clonotypes obtained by the gDNA method from a handful of donors, generation probabilities were computed with OLGA. TCRdb retrieved this table from immuneACCESS and kept in-frame rearrangements only. Not all clones are present; in checked studies, unresolved V genes account for under half, and no reason is known for the remainder. Clonal size and the V and J genes are those of that table, whereas D and trimming came from the DNA. This sample gives a few million clones in total; approximately 95% of them show up just once. The top ten clones comprise 0.39% of the sample.

These data are taken from a study of shared clonotypes between healthy human individuals (dated by TCRdb to 2019 to 2021). Looking at the study overall: Two women and three men aged 18 to 49 years were included in the cohort. For each donor, three plates each were used for CD4 naive and CD4 memory, two plates were used for CD8 naive, and one plate was used for CD8 memory. To estimate repertoire size and how much clonotype sharing occurs between individuals, the study deeply sequenced the blood TCR repertoires of a handful of healthy adults. To increase sequencing depth and limit assay-specific biases, different laboratories used diverse techniques to prepare libraries and sequence TCR repertoires. Leukapheresis yielded between about 0.85 and 10 billion PBMCs per donor. Summary of the overall study and its limitations: Pairwise subsampling led to the expectation that sequencing depth would affect the degree of clonotype sharing among donors. About 5% of naive CD4, roughly 3.5% of naive CD8, around 2.3% of memory CD4, and 0.35% to 0.5% of memory CD8 clonotypes were shared across four donors. Sampling was restricted to blood, and TCR repertoires in tissues likely differ from the TCR repertoires found in blood. Higher generation probabilities were observed for clonotypes shared by all four sorted-subset donors than for non-shared clonotypes. Estimated clonotype richness was generally larger for naive than for memory subsets. Rarefaction of sorted-subset datasets indicated incomplete sequencing despite the large sequencing depth. Because the study included a small number of donors, the genetic and exposure-history diversity represented was limited.

The CDR3 holds 13 amino acids from the cysteine to the phenylalanine. The sequence is cut down to CDR3 DNA, 39 bases in frame from base 1. CDR1 and CDR2 are read off the germline V gene (reference sequence) as SEHNR and FQNEAQ. Deletion took 6 bases off V and 4 bases off J, with a span of 12 bases between the germline ends. Healthy HIV-negative adults with no recently reported acute infections or vaccinations were included as donors. Only Caucasian adults living in Nashville, Tennessee, USA were represented among the donors. CD4+ T cells were enriched through magnetic negative selection, after which naive cells were positively selected on CD45RA and the remaining negative fraction served as the memory subset. Blood was collected by leukapheresis, and PBMCs were isolated by Ficoll-Histopaque density gradient centrifugation and then cryopreserved in liquid nitrogen vapor phase. Analytical flow cytometry was used to check the purity and quantity of each magnetically sorted T cell population. Each sorted fraction had its genomic DNA isolated and then quantified by UV absorbance on a Nanodrop 2000c.

Sequencing was done on a sample of naive CD4+ T cells from PBMCs. In light of the paper, this sample's cell subset or site label describes: CD45RA+ positively selected. The TCR was taken from a man aged 18 to 35 in good health. Some clones in this sample may be carry-over from other donors' samples. The V and J genes are TRBV7-9 and TRBJ1-1, with TRBD1 as a weak D call on 6 bases. The CDR3 in this case is CASRSDRFTEAFF. The base sequence is TGTGCCAGCAGATCTGACAGGTTCACTGAAGCTTTCTTT.